The 20 T cell receptor beta chains in this list originate from one sample, sequenced in a study of blood T cells in healthy people across ages. The second PCR ran roughly 6 to 11 cycles with a sample-barcoded 5' primer and J-beta primers. TCRdb redid the calling of the 5' RACE reads with MiXCR, one entry per CDR3 protein. The table has around 780,000 distinct CDR3 sequences, around three fifths seen once. Sequencing was done on a sample of blood. The receptors were gathered from a man in his forties in good health.

This clonotype was observed a handful of times. This chain joins TRBV4-3 and TRBJ2-7; D not certain. CDR1 is LGHNA, CDR2 YSLEER, per germline. V shed 0 bases and J shed 5 bases, with 11 bases lying between them. CDR3 length: 14 residues. CDR3 coding DNA: TGCGCCAGCAGCCAAGATTCGATGTCCCACGAGCAGTACTTC. It yields the protein CASSQDSMSHEQYF.

This clonotype was recorded only once. The chain uses TRBV12-3 or TRBV12-4 and TRBJ1-2; no clear D. This CDR3 is 16 amino acids long. Between the trimmed V and J ends, which lost 3 bases and 5 bases, there was a span of 19 bases. CDR3 in DNA: TGTGCCAGCAGTTTTAATATGCCGGGCTCGGGATATGGCTACACCTTC. This sequence encodes CASSFNMPGSGYGYTF.

This clonotype was seen a few times. The genes are TRBV9 and TRBJ2-4; TRBD2 matches at 11 bases. Losses at the gene ends were 3 bases for V and 4 bases for J; bases not matched to a gene: 6. CDR1 is SGDLS and CDR2 is YYNGEE in the germline V gene. This CDR3 is built from 16 residues. The CDR3 DNA sequence: TGTGCCAGCAGCGGTTTAGCGGGGGGGCCAAAAAACATTCAGTACTTC. This sequence encodes CASSGLAGGPKNIQYF.

CDR3: CASSRSGYEQYF. The DNA for the CDR3 is TGTGCCAGCAGTCGCTCCGGGTATGAGCAGTACTTC. V gene TRBV12-3 or TRBV12-4 combines with J gene TRBJ2-5; no clear D. Trimming left V 5 bases short and J 11 bases short, with 15 bases between. The CDR3 has 12 residues.

The chain joins TRBV7-2 to TRBJ2-7, with D possibly matching TRBD2 (7 bases). The DNA matches TRBJ2-5 better at its end, which makes the J call doubtful. This CDR3 comprises 15 residues. CDR1 is SGHTA and CDR2 is FQGNSA in the germline V gene. For the CDR3, the DNA is TGTGCCAGCAGCTTATTGGCGGGGGCCAGATCGACCCAGTACTTC. It specifies CASSLLAGARSTQYF.

This clonotype is a singleton in its sample. The chain has TRBV12-3 or TRBV12-4 and TRBJ2-5; D call uncertain. The J call may be faulty, since TRBJ2-7 better matches the DNA end. This CDR3 has 14 residues. The CDR3 nucleotides are TGTGCCAGCAGTTCTCGCGCGATTTCCTACGAGCAGTACTTC. Encoded protein: CASSSRAISYEQYF.

The chain couples TRBV29-1 to TRBJ1-2; 7 bases are a match to TRBD1. The CDR3 extends over 12 amino acids. V gave up 7 bases and J gave up 3 bases; unmatched junction bases: 5. Germline V gives CDR1 SQVTM, CDR2 ANQGSEA. The CDR3 DNA is TGCAGCGCGGGGCAGGGGGACTATGGCTACACCTTC. This codes for CSAGQGDYGYTF.

The chain uses TRBV5-1 and TRBJ2-5; the D is unclear. V was cut by 1 base and J by 4 bases, with 17 bases left in between. The CDR3 has 16 amino acids. Looked up from germline, CDR1 is SGHRS and CDR2 is YFSETQ. The CDR3 sequence is CASSLKPSLLPETQYF. In DNA, the CDR3 is TGCGCCAGCAGCTTGAAACCCAGCTTACTTCCAGAGACCCAGTACTTC.

The chain couples TRBV5-1 to TRBJ1-1; D gene uncertain. The CDR3 is made up of 15 amino acids. CDR1 and CDR2 from the germline V gene are SGHRS and YFSETQ. Trimming removed 5 bases at V and 6 bases at J, with 20 bases between. The CDR3 spells CASRQTGGRTAEAFF. The CDR3 coding sequence is TGCGCCAGCAGACAGACCGGAGGCAGGACGGCTGAAGCTTTCTTT.

This chain uses TRBV7-9 with TRBJ2-5; D not resolved. V lost 1 base to trimming and J lost 3 bases, with 12 bases between them. Germline loops: CDR1 SEHNR, CDR2 FQNEAQ (reference sequence). The CDR3 covers 15 residues. The CDR3 bases are TGTGCCAGCAGCTTAGATTCCGGGTCGAAAGAGACCCAGTACTTC. Translation: CASSLDSGSKETQYF.

In this sample, this clonotype turned up a few times. One end of the junction fails to match germline, which may point to a read error. The genes are TRBV18 and TRBJ1-4; a weak D match, TRBD1 (6 bases). Germline V gives CDR1 KGHSH, CDR2 LQKENI. The CDR3 contains 14 residues. CDR3 in amino acids: CASSLRGTNEKLFF. For the CDR3, the DNA is TGTGCTAGCTCCCTCAGGGGAACTAATGAAAAACTGTTTTTT.

The chain combines TRBV27 with TRBJ2-5; the D call may be TRBD1 or TRBD2 (6 bases each). The CDR3 has 9 amino acids. V shed 7 bases and J shed 11 bases, with 8 bases lying between them. Germline-derived CDR1 and CDR2 are MNHEY and SMNVEV (reference sequence). Here the CDR3 DNA reads TGTGCCAGCAAAGGGGGGCAGTACTTC. Translation gives CASKGGQYF.

The chain carries TRBV6-5 and TRBJ2-4, with TRBD2 identical over 7 bases. This CDR3 comprises 15 residues. The V and J ends lost 4 bases and 0 bases, in that order; junction bases with no gene match: 3. Germline lookup yields CDR1 MNHEY and CDR2 SVGAGI. CDR3 sequence: CASSSPGGAKNIQYF. The CDR3 DNA reads TGTGCCAGCAGTTCCCCGGGAGGAGCCAAAAACATTCAGTACTTC.

This clonotype has just a few counts. V and J are TRBV9 and TRBJ2-4; 7 positions agree with TRBD1. The J call may be faulty, since TRBJ2-7 better matches the DNA end. This CDR3 contains 14 residues. Germline V lookup: CDR1 SGDLS, CDR2 YYNGEE. The CDR3 region has the DNA TGTGCCAGCAGCGTAGCCCGGGACAGCTACGAGCAGTACTTC. This encodes CASSVARDSYEQYF.

The rearrangement joins TRBV28 to TRBJ2-1, with a weak D call TRBD2 (6 bases). Gene TRBJ2-7 matches the end of the DNA better, so the J call may be wrong. CDR3 length: 13 residues. Germline assignment: CDR1 MDHEN and CDR2 SYDVKM. CDR3 amino acids: CASGTLYLREQYF. The CDR3 region has the DNA TGTGCCAGTGGGACTTTGTACCTCCGAGAGCAGTACTTC.

This clonotype was picked up a small number of times. The rearrangement joins TRBV7-4 to TRBJ2-7, with a tentative D call TRBD1 (5 bases). The CDR3 length is 17 residues. The germline V gene encodes CDR1 SGHVT and CDR2 SQSDAQ. The germline V and J ends were trimmed by 0 bases and 1 base, with 16 bases remaining between them. This chain's CDR3 is CASSLAPGSVGSYEQYF. The CDR3 coding sequence is TGTGCCAGCAGCTTAGCGCCAGGGTCGGTAGGTTCCTACGAGCAGTACTTC.

CDR3 sequence: CASSPATSVLETQYF. CDR3 sequence (DNA): TGTGCCAGCAGCCCAGCCACTAGCGTTTTAGAGACCCAGTACTTC. The genes are TRBV5-6 and TRBJ2-5; 7 nucleotides align to TRBD2. Trimming cost V 4 bases and J 4 bases; bases outside gene matches: 10. The germline gives CDR1 SGHDT, CDR2 YYEEEE. The CDR3 sequence is 15 residues long.

This clonotype was detected only a few times. The genes are TRBV24-1 and TRBJ2-5, with no clear D. From germline, CDR1 is KGHDR and CDR2 SFDVKD. Trimming shortened V by 3 bases and J by 4 bases, and 17 bases separated the two germline ends. The CDR3 is made up of 16 amino acids. DNA for the CDR3: TGTGCCACCAGTGATGGCCAGGCCTTGGTGGGAGAGACCCAGTACTTC. Encoded protein: CATSDGQALVGETQYF.

This chain joins TRBV4-1 and TRBJ2-5, with D hard to call. The germline V gene has CDR1 MGHRA and CDR2 YSYEKL. The CDR3 loop spans 15 amino acids. V lost 0 bases to trimming and J lost 2 bases, with 10 bases between them. The CDR3 sequence is CASSQDRAGQETQYF. CDR3 sequence (DNA): TGCGCCAGCAGCCAAGATCGGGCAGGACAAGAGACCCAGTACTTC.

The V gene is TRBV6-5, the J gene TRBJ2-7, with 11 bases fitting TRBD2. Per the germline V gene, CDR1 is MNHEY and CDR2 is SVGAGI. The CDR3 is 15 residues long. J was trimmed by 4 bases and V by 1 base; bases with no gene match: 3. Here the CDR3 reads CASSYYSGREYEQYF. The CDR3 region has the DNA TGTGCCAGCAGTTACTATAGCGGGAGGGAATACGAGCAGTACTTC.